This T cell receptor beta chain was profiled in a study of blood T cell repertoires in COVID-19. At the level of the study: Sites in the United States, Italy and Spain provided acute and convalescent COVID-19 samples. T cells, B-cell-depleted T cells, or PBMCs supplied cDNA or gDNA.

This CDR3 region has 15 residues. Trimming stripped 0 bases from V and 5 bases from J, with 14 bases between. Looked up from germline, CDR1 is SGHRS and CDR2 is YFSETQ. Enrollment of patients from Seattle took place during active infection, with longitudinal follow-up. In the original workflow: Amplification from reference gene primers served as the basis for estimated nucleated cell counts. Clones were read by immunoSEQ multiplex PCR, and TCRdb kept only the in-frame ones, dropping some. V, J and clone size were drawn from that table, and D and trimming were deduced from the DNA. Seen here are about 350,000 clones, over 85% observed once, and the top ten hold about 3.9%.

Source material: peripheral blood. This clonotype was obtained from a woman aged 55-69 years with COVID-19, enrolled during active disease. The chain carries TRBV5-1 and TRBJ1-1; the D gene is possibly TRBD1 (5 bases). The CDR3 loop is CASSLVGLGGTEAFF. In DNA, the CDR3 is TGCGCCAGCAGCTTGGTAGGATTGGGGGGGACTGAAGCTTTCTTT.